This is a list of T cell receptor beta chains from one sample in a study of T cells in Graves' hyperthyroidism and ophthalmopathy. TCRdb called the multiplex PCR reads again in MiXCR, with one record for every CDR3 protein. Of more than 300,000 distinct CDR3 sequences listed, approximately 17% are singletons. The sequenced material came from blood. All receptors derive from a man aged 18 to 35 with Graves' ophthalmopathy. Both conserved end residues are part of each CDR3. A D gene is named only where the DNA matches it firmly. Clone size is shown for a subset of rows, as once, few, many or a class of expanded clone.

v_gene	j_gene	abundance	d_gene	CDR3aa	CDR3nt
TRBV12-3/TRBV12-4	TRBJ1-2	few	NA	CASSLGGRRYGYTF	TGTGCCAGCAGTTTAGGGGGGCGCCGCTATGGCTACACCTTC
TRBV27	TRBJ1-2	many	TRBD1	CASSFGGGRGNYGYTF	TGTGCCAGCAGTTTTGGAGGAGGCAGGGGGAACTATGGCTACACCTTC
TRBV12-3/TRBV12-4	TRBJ1-1	many	NA	CASSQDTMNTEAFF	TGTGCCAGCAGCCAAGACACAATGAACACTGAAGCTTTCTTT
TRBV6-1	TRBJ1-5	many	NA	CASRAFSNQPQHF	TGTGCCAGCAGGGCGTTTAGCAATCAGCCCCAGCATTTT
TRBV15	TRBJ2-7	many	TRBD1	CATSRETGLYEQYF	TGTGCCACCAGCAGAGAGACAGGGTTATACGAGCAGTACTTC
TRBV3-1	TRBJ1-1	many	NA	CASSVDENTEAFF	TGTGCCAGCAGCGTTGATGAGAACACTGAAGCTTTCTTT
TRBV7-3	TRBJ2-3	NA	TRBD2	CASSRTSGGSTDTQYF	TGTGCCAGCAGCCGGACTAGCGGGGGTAGCACAGATACGCAGTATTTT
TRBV10-3	TRBJ2-3	NA	TRBD2	CAISVASGGTDTQYF	TGTGCCATCAGTGTAGCTAGCGGCGGCACAGATACGCAGTATTTT
TRBV12-3/TRBV12-4	TRBJ2-7	many	NA	CASSLAGAEQYF	TGTGCCAGCAGTTTGGCAGGGGCCGAGCAGTACTTC
TRBV28	TRBJ1-3	many	TRBD1	CASSSGQGLDTIYF	TGTGCCAGCAGTTCCGGACAGGGCCTGGACACCATATATTTT
TRBV28	TRBJ1-1	many	TRBD1	CASSSPRGGFTEAFF	TGTGCCAGCAGTTCCCCGAGAGGGGGCTTCACTGAAGCTTTCTTT
TRBV11-2	TRBJ2-5	many	NA	CASSLRGRETQYF	TGTGCCAGCAGCTTAAGGGGCCGGGAGACCCAGTACTTC
TRBV7-2	TRBJ2-1	many	TRBD1	CASSSGTASYNEQFF	TGTGCCAGCAGCTCGGGGACAGCCTCCTACAATGAGCAGTTCTTC